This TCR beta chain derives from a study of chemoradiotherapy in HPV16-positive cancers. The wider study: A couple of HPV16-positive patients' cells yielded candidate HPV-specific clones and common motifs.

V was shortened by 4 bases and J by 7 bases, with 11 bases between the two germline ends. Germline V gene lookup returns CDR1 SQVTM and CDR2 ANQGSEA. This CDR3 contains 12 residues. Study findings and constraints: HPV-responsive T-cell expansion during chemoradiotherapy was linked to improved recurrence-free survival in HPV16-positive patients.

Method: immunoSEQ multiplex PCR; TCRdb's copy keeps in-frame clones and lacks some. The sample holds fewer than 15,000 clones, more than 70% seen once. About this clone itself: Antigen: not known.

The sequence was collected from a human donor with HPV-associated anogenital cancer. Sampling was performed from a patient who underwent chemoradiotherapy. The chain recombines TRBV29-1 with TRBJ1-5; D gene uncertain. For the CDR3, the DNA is TGCAGCGTTGTTGAGCCAGGCCAGCCCCAGCATTTT. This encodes CSVVEPGQPQHF.